One and the same sample provided the 27 T cell receptor beta chains below, sequenced in a study of blood T cells in healthy people across ages. Using a J-beta primer mix together with a sample-barcoded 5' primer, a second PCR was run for roughly 6 to 12 cycles. TCRdb re-derived calls from the 5' RACE reads in MiXCR, one entry per CDR3 protein. The sample has around 1.5 million distinct CDR3 sequences, around 42% seen once. Sequenced input: blood. Receptors originate from a woman younger than 30 in good health.

The sample holds a few counts of this clonotype. This chain joins TRBV6-5 and TRBJ2-1; D remains unclear. The CDR3 is made up of 15 amino acids. Trimming shortened V by 0 bases and J by 4 bases, and 10 bases separated the two germline ends. Per germline, CDR1 MNHEY and CDR2 SVGAGI. The CDR3 here is CASSYSGYGYNEQFF. CDR3 in DNA: TGTGCCAGCAGTTACTCGGGATATGGATACAATGAGCAGTTCTTC.

This clonotype was seen more than once but under ten times. The chain has TRBV29-1 and TRBJ2-3; D possibly corresponds to TRBD1 (5 bases). V shed 4 bases and J shed 5 bases, with 7 bases lying between them. Looked up from germline, CDR1 is SQVTM and CDR2 is ANQGSEA. This CDR3 has 11 amino acids. For the CDR3, the DNA is TGCAGCGTTGTAGGGGTAGATACGCAGTATTTT. Amino acids: CSVVGVDTQYF.

This clonotype occurred a few times. The chain is built from TRBV7-2 and TRBJ2-3; 11 bases fit TRBD2. Germline trimming cut 3 bases from V and 2 bases from J; bases unmatched to any gene: 16. CDR3 size: 20 residues. Germline V gene data show CDR1 as SGHTA and CDR2 as FQGNSA. CDR3 region: CASSLYPILAGGGTTDTQYF. The DNA for the CDR3 is TGTGCCAGCAGCTTGTATCCGATTCTAGCGGGAGGCGGTACCACAGATACGCAGTATTTT.

The chain has TRBV27 and TRBJ1-2; 11 bases are a match to TRBD1. The CDR3 has 15 amino acids. Looked up from germline, CDR1 is MNHEY and CDR2 is SMNVEV (reference sequence). V trimming: 0 bases; J trimming: 6 bases; junction bases outside the gene matches: 3. CDR3 DNA sequence: TGTGCCAGCAGTTTATCCGGGACAGGGGGTGATGGCTACACCTTC. This sequence encodes CASSLSGTGGDGYTF.

This clonotype was observed a handful of times. The chain carries TRBV20-1 and TRBJ1-6, with 8 bases matching TRBD1. Germline V gives CDR1 DFQATT, CDR2 SNEGSKA (reference sequence). The CDR3 covers 17 residues. J was trimmed by 5 bases and V by 2 bases; bases with no gene match: 11. The DNA for the CDR3 is TGCAGTGCTAGACACACCGGGACAGGCTTAGATAATTCACCCCTCCACTTT. This gives the protein CSARHTGTGLDNSPLHF.

The chain combines TRBV12-3 or TRBV12-4 with TRBJ1-4; D ambiguous. This CDR3 contains 13 residues. V was clipped by 7 bases and J by 8 bases, with 14 bases between them. The CDR3 reads CASTRGGREKLFF. The CDR3 DNA is TGTGCCAGCACCCGAGGTGGGCGGGAAAAACTGTTTTTT.

This clonotype is a singleton in its sample. V usage is TRBV10-3 and J usage is TRBJ2-1; D could derive from TRBD1 or TRBD2 (5 bases each). Trimming shortened V by 11 bases and J by 7 bases, and 24 bases separated the two germline ends. This CDR3 has 15 residues. In germline, CDR1 is ENHRY, CDR2 SYGVKD. The CDR3 coding sequence is TGTGCCTCACGGCCGGACGGGACGACGTGGAATGAGCAGTTCTTC. Protein sequence: CASRPDGTTWNEQFF.

This clonotype was detected only a few times. J is TRBJ2-2 and V is TRBV4-1; no definite D call. CDR1 is MGHRA, CDR2 YSYEKL, per germline. This CDR3 contains 16 residues. V dropped 0 bases and J dropped 4 bases, with 12 bases sitting between them. The CDR3: CASSQDQEIGTGELFF. The CDR3 coding sequence is TGCGCCAGCAGCCAAGATCAGGAAATCGGCACCGGGGAGCTGTTTTTT.

This clonotype was detected a few times. V and J are TRBV5-1 and TRBJ2-3; 8 bases align to TRBD2. Germline V gene data show CDR1 as SGHRS and CDR2 as YFSETQ. V lost 0 bases, J lost 4 bases, and 7 bases stayed unmatched. The CDR3 runs 16 residues. This CDR3 is CASSLAVGGAADTQYF. Here the CDR3 DNA reads TGCGCCAGCAGCTTGGCCGTCGGGGGGGCAGCAGATACGCAGTATTTT.

This clonotype was seen more than once but under ten times. In DNA form, the CDR3 reads TGCGCCAGCAGCCAACCCGGGACAGATCGTGGCTACACCTTC. Translation gives CASSQPGTDRGYTF. The chain has TRBV4-1 and TRBJ1-2, with TRBD1 matching 7 bases. The CDR3 has 14 residues. Per germline, CDR1 MGHRA and CDR2 YSYEKL. J was trimmed by 7 bases and V by 2 bases; bases with no gene match: 7.

This clonotype was seen more than once but under ten times. The rearrangement uses TRBV28 and TRBJ2-7; weak D call: TRBD2 (6 bases). Germline V gene lookup returns CDR1 MDHEN and CDR2 SYDVKM. CDR3 size: 16 residues. Trimming removed 5 bases from V and 4 bases from J, with 21 bases in between. Here the CDR3 DNA reads TGTGCCAGCAGTCCAGCGGGCGCCATGAAGTCGTACGAGCAGTACTTC. Amino acids: CASSPAGAMKSYEQYF.

This chain links TRBV10-3 with TRBJ1-2; D remains unclear. CDR3 length: 12 amino acids. Germline CDR1 ENHRY, CDR2 SYGVKD. V was trimmed by 6 bases and J by 8 bases, leaving 13 bases between them. The CDR3 reads CAISAEEVGYTF. CDR3 sequence (DNA): TGTGCCATCAGCGCGGAGGAGGTAGGCTACACCTTC.

This chain joins TRBV24-1 and TRBJ2-3; D is perhaps TRBD1 or TRBD2 (5 bases each). The germline V gene encodes CDR1 KGHDR and CDR2 SFDVKD. CDR3 length: 19 residues. Deletions cut 3 bases from V and 3 bases from J, with 24 bases between. The CDR3 protein is CATSDGASGSLRLTDTQYF. The CDR3 coding sequence is TGTGCCACCAGTGATGGGGCGTCGGGGAGTCTTAGACTTACAGATACGCAGTATTTT.

The rearrangement joins TRBV5-1 to TRBJ2-5; D remains ambiguous. V gave up 1 base and J gave up 1 base, with 11 bases separating them. CDR1 is SGHRS, CDR2 YFSETQ, per germline. This CDR3 comprises 15 residues. CDR3: CASSLWADAQETQYF. As DNA, the CDR3 is TGCGCCAGCAGCTTGTGGGCCGACGCCCAAGAGACCCAGTACTTC.

The chain has TRBV15 and TRBJ2-1; weak D call: TRBD2 (5 bases). Germline CDR1 reads LNHNV; CDR2 reads YYDKDF (reference sequence). The V end was cut by 6 bases, the J end by 0 bases, with 12 bases between. The CDR3 runs 15 residues. In DNA, the CDR3 is TGTGCCACCAGAAAGGGAGCAAACTCCTACAATGAGCAGTTCTTC. Translated: CATRKGANSYNEQFF.

This clonotype was seen many times. The rearrangement links TRBV28 to TRBJ2-7, with a tentative D call TRBD2 (6 bases). Per germline, CDR1 MDHEN and CDR2 SYDVKM. The length of the CDR3 is 15 residues. Trimming removed 10 bases at V and 1 base at J, with 20 bases between. The CDR3 DNA sequence: TGTGCCACTAAGCAAGGAGGGGTCAGGTCCTACGAGCAGTACTTC. Protein product: CATKQGGVRSYEQYF.

The rearrangement links TRBV9 to TRBJ2-3; D uncertain. The ends were cut back, 0 bases at V and 8 bases at J, with 10 bases in the middle. The CDR3 is 13 residues long. Germline assignment: CDR1 SGDLS and CDR2 YYNGEE. The CDR3 loop reads CASSVEAESTQYF. CDR3 sequence (DNA): TGTGCCAGCAGCGTAGAGGCCGAGAGTACGCAGTATTTT.

This chain joins TRBV6-5 and TRBJ1-2; D not certain. This CDR3 comprises 14 residues. Germline loops: CDR1 MNHEY, CDR2 SVGAGI. V lost 6 bases and J lost 0, with 11 bases in between. CDR3 nucleotides: TGTGCCAGCAGCCCCAACCAAGCTAACTATGGCTACACCTTC. This translates into CASSPNQANYGYTF.

This chain connects TRBV20-1 to TRBJ2-3; 8 positions match TRBD2. In germline, CDR1 is DFQATT, CDR2 SNEGSKA (reference sequence). The CDR3 has 15 residues. The J segment lost 6 bases and the V segment lost 3 bases, leaving 11 bases of the junction unmatched. CDR3 DNA: TGCAGTGCTAGGCTATCCGTAGCGGGGATTGATACGCAGTATTTT. It specifies CSARLSVAGIDTQYF.

The CDR3 nucleotides are TGCAGTGCTCAATCCCCTTCAGACTTCACAGATACGCAGTATTTT. It encodes CSAQSPSDFTDTQYF. The chain carries TRBV20-1 and TRBJ2-3; D ambiguous. From germline, CDR1 is DFQATT and CDR2 SNEGSKA (reference sequence). The CDR3 is 15 amino acids. Trimming took 5 bases from V and 2 from J, leaving 17 bases between them.

This clonotype came up a few times. The chain links TRBV3-1 to TRBJ2-5; D remains unclear. There are 13 residues in the CDR3. Germline CDR1 LGHDT, CDR2 YNNKEL (reference sequence). V lost 2 bases and J 5 bases, leaving 9 bases between the germline ends. CDR3 sequence: CASSQSLSETQYF. DNA for the CDR3: TGTGCCAGCAGCCAATCTTTATCCGAGACCCAGTACTTC.

This chain uses TRBV15 with TRBJ1-2; no definite D call. V was clipped by 3 bases and J by 6 bases, with 8 bases between them. This CDR3 contains 12 residues. Germline-derived CDR1 and CDR2 are LNHNV and YYDKDF (reference sequence). The CDR3 coding sequence is TGTGCCACCAGCAGGGCATGGGATGGCTACACCTTC. Translation gives CATSRAWDGYTF.

The chain uses TRBV11-3 and TRBJ2-2; possibly TRBD1 for D (6 bases). Germline CDR1 is SGHNT and CDR2 is YENEEA. The CDR3 spans 15 residues. Trimming stripped 5 bases from V and 1 base from J, with 11 bases between. The CDR3 nucleotides read TGTGCCAGCAGCCGACGGACAGTGAACACCGGGGAGCTGTTTTTT. Translating gives CASSRRTVNTGELFF.

The chain is built from TRBV18 and TRBJ2-5, with D perhaps TRBD2 (5 bases). Trimming took 2 bases from V and 4 from J, leaving 14 bases between them. CDR1 and CDR2 from the germline V gene are KGHSH and LQKENI. This CDR3 has 15 residues. In nucleotides, the CDR3 is TGTGCCAGCTCACCAGGAGGTCTCGCGCGAGAGACCCAGTACTTC. Protein product: CASSPGGLARETQYF.

This clonotype showed up many times. The chain joins TRBV10-3 to TRBJ2-7, with D tentatively TRBD1 (5 bases). Germline V lookup: CDR1 ENHRY, CDR2 SYGVKD. Trimming shortened V by 0 bases and J by 4 bases, and 13 bases separated the two germline ends. This CDR3 contains 15 residues. CDR3 nucleotides: TGTGCCATCAGTGAGTCCCAGGGTCGTATGTACGAGCAGTACTTC. Translation gives CAISESQGRMYEQYF.

The chain uses TRBV7-3 and TRBJ2-4; D gene unclear. TRBJ2-5 matches the DNA end more closely, so the J call is doubtful. This CDR3 spans 13 amino acids. Germline V CDR1 and CDR2: SGHTA, FQGTGA. The CDR3 DNA reads TGTGCCAGCAGCTTATGGGCCAAAGAGACCCAGTACTTC. Translating it yields CASSLWAKETQYF.

The genes are TRBV13 and TRBJ2-4; tentatively, D is TRBD1 (6 bases). V was trimmed by 2 bases and J by 0 bases, leaving 11 bases between them. Germline V gene data show CDR1 as PRHDT and CDR2 as FYEKMQ (reference sequence). This CDR3 has 16 amino acids. CDR3 DNA sequence: TGTGCCAGCAGCTTACAGGGGTCGCGAGCCAAAAACATTCAGTACTTC. Protein sequence: CASSLQGSRAKNIQYF.